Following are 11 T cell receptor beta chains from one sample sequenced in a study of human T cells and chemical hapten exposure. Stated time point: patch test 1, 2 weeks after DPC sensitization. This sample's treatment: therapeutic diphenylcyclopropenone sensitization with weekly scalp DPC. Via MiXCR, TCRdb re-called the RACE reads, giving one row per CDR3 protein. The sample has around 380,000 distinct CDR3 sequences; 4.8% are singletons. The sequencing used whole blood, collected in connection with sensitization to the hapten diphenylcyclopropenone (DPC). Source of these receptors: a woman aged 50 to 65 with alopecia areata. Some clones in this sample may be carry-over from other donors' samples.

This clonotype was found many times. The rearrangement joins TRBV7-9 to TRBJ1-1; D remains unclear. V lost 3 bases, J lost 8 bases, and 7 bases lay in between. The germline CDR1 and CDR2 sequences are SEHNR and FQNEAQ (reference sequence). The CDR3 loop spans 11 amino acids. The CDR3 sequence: CASSFDKEAFF. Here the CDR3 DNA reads TGTGCCAGCAGCTTCGACAAAGAAGCTTTCTTT. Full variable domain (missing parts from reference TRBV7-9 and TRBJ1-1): DTGVSQNPRHKITKRGQNVTFRCDPISEHNRLYWYRQTLGQGPEFLTYFQNEAQLEKSRLLSDRFSAERPKGSFSTLEIQRTEQGDSAMYLCASSFDKEAFFGQGTRLTVV.

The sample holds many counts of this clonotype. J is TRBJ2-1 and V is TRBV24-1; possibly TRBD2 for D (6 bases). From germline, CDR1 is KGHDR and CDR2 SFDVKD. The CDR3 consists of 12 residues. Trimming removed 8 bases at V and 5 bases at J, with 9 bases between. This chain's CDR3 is CATNTGDNEQFF. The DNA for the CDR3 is TGTGCCACCAACACGGGAGACAATGAGCAGTTCTTC.

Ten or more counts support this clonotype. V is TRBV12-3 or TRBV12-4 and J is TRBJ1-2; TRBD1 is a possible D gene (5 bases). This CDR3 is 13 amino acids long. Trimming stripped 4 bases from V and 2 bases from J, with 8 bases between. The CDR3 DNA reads TGTGCCAGCAGTTCACCAGGGAACTATGGCTACACCTTC. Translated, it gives CASSSPGNYGYTF.

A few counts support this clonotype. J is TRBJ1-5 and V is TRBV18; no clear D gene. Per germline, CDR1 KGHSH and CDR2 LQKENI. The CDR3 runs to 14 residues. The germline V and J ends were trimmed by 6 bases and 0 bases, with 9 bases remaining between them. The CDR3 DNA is TGTGCCAGCTCGGAAGCTTATAGCAATCAGCCCCAGCATTTT. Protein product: CASSEAYSNQPQHF. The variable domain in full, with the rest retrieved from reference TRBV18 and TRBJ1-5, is NAGVMQNPRHLVRRRGQEARLRCSPMKGHSHVYWYRQLPEEGLKFMVYLQKENIIDESGMPKERFSAEFPKEGPSILRIQQVVRGDSAAYFCASSEAYSNQPQHFGDGTRLSIL.

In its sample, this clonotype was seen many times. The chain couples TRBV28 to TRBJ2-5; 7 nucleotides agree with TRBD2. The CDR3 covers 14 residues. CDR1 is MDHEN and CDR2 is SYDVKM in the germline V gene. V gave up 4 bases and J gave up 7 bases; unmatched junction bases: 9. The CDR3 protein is CASSSPSGPGTQYF. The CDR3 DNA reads TGTGCCAGCAGTTCTCCTAGCGGCCCTGGGACCCAGTACTTC. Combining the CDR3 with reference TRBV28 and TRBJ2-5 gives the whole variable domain DVKVTQSSRYLVKRTGEKVFLECVQDMDHENMFWYRQDPGLGLRLIYFSYDVKMKEKGDIPEGYSVSREKKERFSLILESASTNQTSMYLCASSSPSGPGTQYFGPGTRLLVL.

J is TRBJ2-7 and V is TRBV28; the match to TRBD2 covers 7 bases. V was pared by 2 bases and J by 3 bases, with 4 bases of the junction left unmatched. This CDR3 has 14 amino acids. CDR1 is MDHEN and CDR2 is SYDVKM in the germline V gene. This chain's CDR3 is CASSLKRGFYEQYF. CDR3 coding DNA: TGTGCCAGCAGTTTAAAGCGGGGTTTCTACGAGCAGTACTTC. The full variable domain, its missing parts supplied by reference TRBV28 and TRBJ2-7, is DVKVTQSSRYLVKRTGEKVFLECVQDMDHENMFWYRQDPGLGLRLIYFSYDVKMKEKGDIPEGYSVSREKKERFSLILESASTNQTSMYLCASSLKRGFYEQYFGPGTRLTVT.

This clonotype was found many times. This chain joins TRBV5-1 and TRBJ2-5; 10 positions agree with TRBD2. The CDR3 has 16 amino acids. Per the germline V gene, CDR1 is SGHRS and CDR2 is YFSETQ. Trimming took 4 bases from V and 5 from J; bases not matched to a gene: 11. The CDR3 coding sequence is TGCGCCAGCAGCGGGACTAGCGACCCGTGGTTGGAGACCCAGTACTTC. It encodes CASSGTSDPWLETQYF.

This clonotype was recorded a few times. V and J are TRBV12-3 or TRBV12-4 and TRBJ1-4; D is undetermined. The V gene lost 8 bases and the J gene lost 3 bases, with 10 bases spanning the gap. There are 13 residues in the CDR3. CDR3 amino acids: CASRGQPNEKLFF. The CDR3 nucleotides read TGTGCCAGCCGGGGTCAGCCTAATGAAAAACTGTTTTTT.

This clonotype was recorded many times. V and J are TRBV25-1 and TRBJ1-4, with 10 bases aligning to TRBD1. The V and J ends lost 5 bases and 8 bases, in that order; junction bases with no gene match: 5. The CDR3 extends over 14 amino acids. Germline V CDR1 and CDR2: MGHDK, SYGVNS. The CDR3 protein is CASSPGTGAEKLFF. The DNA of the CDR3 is TGTGCCAGCAGTCCCGGGACAGGGGCCGAAAAACTGTTTTTT.

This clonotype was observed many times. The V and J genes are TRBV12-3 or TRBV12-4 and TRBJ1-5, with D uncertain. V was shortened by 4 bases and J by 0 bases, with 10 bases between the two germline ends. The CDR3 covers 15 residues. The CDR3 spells CASSSTGFSNQPQHF. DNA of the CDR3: TGTGCCAGCAGTTCCACTGGGTTTAGCAATCAGCCCCAGCATTTT.

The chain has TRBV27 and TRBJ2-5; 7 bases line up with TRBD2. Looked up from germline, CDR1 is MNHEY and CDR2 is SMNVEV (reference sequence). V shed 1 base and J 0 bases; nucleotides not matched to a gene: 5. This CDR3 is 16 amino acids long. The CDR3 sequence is CASSLWGGEYQETQYF. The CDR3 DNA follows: TGTGCCAGCAGTTTATGGGGGGGGGAGTACCAAGAGACCCAGTACTTC.